This TCR beta chain was sequenced during a study of blood T cell repertoires in COVID-19. Study information: Acute and convalescent COVID-19 specimens originated in the United States, Italy and Spain. The cDNA or gDNA used as material had been derived from T cells, B-cell-depleted T cells, or PBMCs.

V dropped 3 bases and J dropped 2; count of bases not matched to a gene: 3. The CDR3 consists of 14 residues. Germline CDR1 is LNHDA and CDR2 is SQIVND (reference sequence). Only in-frame clones appear in the TCRdb table, and some are missing; sequencing was by immunoSEQ multiplex PCR. The sample contains 350,000 to 400,000 clones, approximately 89% of which appear only once. Comments on this clone: The sample holds other DNA sequences that translate to the same CDR3.

The age range of participants was 18 to 89 years, with residence in more than 20 US areas. Someone with COVID-19 had been met by exposed participants within 2 weeks before study entry. The specimen was PBMCs or T cells enriched from blood (not recorded which). This clonotype originated in a woman between 40 and 55 years old who had been exposed to COVID-19. This chain joins TRBV19 and TRBJ1-2; 7 bases map to TRBD1. The chain's CDR3 is CASSIPGGNYGYTF. The CDR3 nucleotides are TGTGCCAGTAGTATCCCAGGGGGAAACTATGGCTACACCTTC.